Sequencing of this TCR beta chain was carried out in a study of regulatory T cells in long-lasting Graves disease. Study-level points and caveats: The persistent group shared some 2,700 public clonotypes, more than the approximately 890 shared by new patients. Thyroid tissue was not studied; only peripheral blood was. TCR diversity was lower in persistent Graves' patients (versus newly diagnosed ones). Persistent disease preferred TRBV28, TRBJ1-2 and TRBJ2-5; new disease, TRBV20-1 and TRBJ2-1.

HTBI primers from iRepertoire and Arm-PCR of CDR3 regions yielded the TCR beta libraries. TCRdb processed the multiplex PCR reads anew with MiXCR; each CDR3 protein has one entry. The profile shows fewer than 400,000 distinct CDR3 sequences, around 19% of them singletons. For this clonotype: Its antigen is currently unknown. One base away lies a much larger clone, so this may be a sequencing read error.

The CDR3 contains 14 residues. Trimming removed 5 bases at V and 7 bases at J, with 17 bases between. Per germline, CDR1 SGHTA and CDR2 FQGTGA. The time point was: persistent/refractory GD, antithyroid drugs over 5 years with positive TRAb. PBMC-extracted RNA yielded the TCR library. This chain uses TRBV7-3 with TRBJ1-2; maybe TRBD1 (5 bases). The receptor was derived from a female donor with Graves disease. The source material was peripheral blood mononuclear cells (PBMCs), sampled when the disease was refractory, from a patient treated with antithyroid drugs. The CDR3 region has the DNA TGTGCCAGCAGCACCGGGATAGGGGCCTTTGGCTACACCTTC. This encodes CASSTGIGAFGYTF. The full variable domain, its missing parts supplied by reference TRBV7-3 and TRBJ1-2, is GAGVSQTPSNKVTEKGKYVELRCDPISGHTALYWYRQSLGQGPEFLIYFQGTGAADDSGLPNDRFFAVRPEGSVSTLKIQRTERGDSAVYLCASSTGIGAFGYTFGSGTRLTVV.